This T cell receptor beta chain was retrieved from a study of vaccination effects on CD4 cells after COVID-19. Scientists isolated CD4+ T cells after a roughly ten-day culture period ended. Clones were read by immunoSEQ multiplex PCR, and TCRdb kept only the in-frame ones, dropping some. The repertoire has approximately 45,000 clones, approximately 74% of them found once; the top ten carry around 8.9%. Remarks on this clone: Antigen specificity is unknown.

This clonotype was sampled from a human donor who had a prior SARS-CoV-2 infection. The specimen was CD4+ T cells from PBMCs cultured without peptide, collected before COVID-19 vaccination.

Written as DNA, the CDR3 is TGTGCCAGCAGTTACAGCAATCAGCCCCAGCATTTT. This sequence encodes CASSYSNQPQHF. This chain uses TRBV2 with TRBJ1-5, with no clear D. The CDR3 totals 12 residues. V was clipped by 5 bases and J by 1 base, with 3 bases between them. The germline V gene has CDR1 SNHLY and CDR2 FYNNEI.